Shown below are 17 T cell receptor beta chains from a single sample sequenced in a study of blood T cell repertoires in COVID-19. The data were produced by immunoSEQ multiplex PCR, yet TCRdb's version contains in-frame clones alone and is incomplete. The table records about 200,000 clones, 70% to 90% of them present only once. Sequenced sample: peripheral blood. The receptors stem from a human donor with active or convalescent COVID-19. The donor label of this sample is uncertain.

The V and J genes are TRBV7-3 and TRBJ2-1, with a tentative D call TRBD2 (7 bases). Germline CDR1 reads SGHTA; CDR2 reads FQGTGA. Trimming cost V 1 base and J 4 bases, with 17 bases left between them. CDR3 length: 17 residues. The DNA of the CDR3 is TGTGCCAGCAGCTTAAAAGGGGGACTAAACAGGTACAATGAGCAGTTCTTC. Translation gives CASSLKGGLNRYNEQFF.

The chain combines TRBV5-1 with TRBJ2-7; 11 bases agree with TRBD2. V lost 4 bases and J lost 0; bases outside the gene matches: 6. CDR1 is SGHRS and CDR2 is YFSETQ in the germline V gene. The CDR3 length is 16 residues. This chain's CDR3 is CASSLSGTSGSYEQYF. The CDR3 region has the DNA TGCGCCAGCAGCCTCTCCGGGACTAGCGGCTCCTACGAGCAGTACTTC.

The rearrangement links TRBV3-1 (or the pseudogene TRBV3-2) to TRBJ2-3; D gene ambiguous. The V end lost 4 bases, the J end lost 2 bases, and 10 bases lay between the germline ends. The CDR3 has 14 amino acids. Germline CDR1 LGHDT, CDR2 YNNKEL (reference sequence). CDR3 residues: CASSPRVHTDTQYF. The CDR3 DNA reads as TGTGCCAGCAGCCCCCGTGTACACACAGATACGCAGTATTTT.

V and J are TRBV6-1 and TRBJ1-1; D unresolved. The V and J ends lost 1 base and 5 bases respectively, with 5 bases between them. The germline gives CDR1 MNHNS, CDR2 SASEGT. This CDR3 is built from 12 residues. The CDR3 sequence: CASSEGQTEAFF. DNA of the CDR3: TGTGCCAGCAGTGAAGGTCAGACTGAAGCTTTCTTT.

This chain joins TRBV4-3 and TRBJ2-3, with TRBD1 as a possible D gene (6 bases). The CDR3 runs 17 residues. Between the trimmed V and J ends, which lost 0 bases and 11 bases, there was a span of 24 bases. CDR1 and CDR2 from the germline V gene are LGHNA and YSLEER. The CDR3 loop reads CASSQDPQGVVVGQQYF. The CDR3 DNA reads TGCGCCAGCAGCCAAGATCCCCAGGGTGTGGTGGTGGGACAGCAGTATTTT.

J is TRBJ1-4 and V is TRBV7-9; possibly TRBD1 for D (5 bases). V was shortened by 5 bases and J by 8 bases, with 21 bases between the two germline ends. CDR1 SEHNR and CDR2 FQNEAQ come from the germline V gene (reference sequence). CDR3 length equals 16 residues. CDR3 protein: CASSPAGRGLGEKLFF. The CDR3, as DNA: TGTGCCAGCAGCCCCGCCGGTAGGGGCCTGGGGGAAAAACTGTTTTTT. Combining the CDR3 with reference TRBV7-9 and TRBJ1-4 gives the whole variable domain DTGVSQNPRHKITKRGQNVTFRCDPISEHNRLYWYRQTLGQGPEFLTYFQNEAQLEKSRLLSDRFSAERPKGSFSTLEIQRTEQGDSAMYLCASSPAGRGLGEKLFFGSGTQLSVL.

This clone was detected a few times. The V call is TRBV7-9, the J call TRBJ2-7; 7 nucleotides line up with TRBD2. The CDR3 is made up of 15 amino acids. The germline gives CDR1 SEHNR, CDR2 FQNEAQ (reference sequence). With V trimmed by 3 bases and J by 0 bases, 5 bases remained unmatched. The CDR3 loop is CASSFPGLHSYEQYF. The CDR3 DNA reads as TGTGCCAGCAGCTTCCCGGGACTACACTCCTACGAGCAGTACTTC.

The genes are TRBV6-1 and TRBJ2-5; D unresolved. Trimming stripped 1 base from V and 1 base from J, with 7 bases between. Germline lookup yields CDR1 MNHNS and CDR2 SASEGT. This CDR3 comprises 14 residues. CDR3 sequence (DNA): TGTGCCAGCAGTGAAGGAGACATCCAAGAGACCCAGTACTTC. As protein: CASSEGDIQETQYF.

In its sample, this clone was seen a few times. The J gene is TRBJ2-7, the V gene TRBV9, with D perhaps matching TRBD1 (5 bases). This CDR3 contains 14 residues. Trimming took off 3 bases at V and 3 bases at J, with 13 bases between the two ends. Germline V gene lookup returns CDR1 SGDLS and CDR2 YYNGEE. This CDR3 reads CASSAGRVGYEQYF. As DNA, the CDR3 is TGTGCCAGCAGCGCGGGCAGGGTCGGCTACGAGCAGTACTTC.

V usage is TRBV7-6 and J usage is TRBJ2-1, with 7 bases identical to TRBD2. CDR3 length: 15 amino acids. The J segment lost 5 bases and the V segment lost 2 bases, leaving 6 bases of the junction unmatched. In germline, CDR1 is SGHVS, CDR2 FNYEAQ. DNA of the CDR3: TGTGCCAGCAGCTTAATGGGAGGGCGGGACAATGAGCAGTTCTTC. This encodes CASSLMGGRDNEQFF. Together with reference TRBV7-6 and TRBJ2-1, the CDR3 gives the full variable domain: GAGVSQSPRYKVTKRGQDVALRCDPISGHVSLYWYRQALGQGPEFLTYFNYEAQQDKSGLPNDRFSAERPEGSISTLTIQRTEQRDSAMYRCASSLMGGRDNEQFFGPGTRLTVL.

CDR3 sequence reads: CASSSLLGGTEAFF. The CDR3 nucleotides read TGCGCCAGCAGCTCCCTCCTAGGAGGCACTGAAGCTTTCTTT. This chain uses TRBV5-1 with TRBJ1-1; D is unclear. The CDR3 is 14 residues long. Between the trimmed V and J ends, which lost 3 bases and 4 bases, there was a span of 13 bases. CDR1 SGHRS and CDR2 YFSETQ come from the germline V gene. Complete variable domain (other parts from reference TRBV5-1 and TRBJ1-1): KAGVTQTPRYLIKTRGQQVTLSCSPISGHRSVSWYQQTPGQGLQFLFEYFSETQRNKGNFPGRFSGRQFSNSRSEMNVSTLELGDSALYLCASSSLLGGTEAFFGQGTRLTVV.

The chain joins TRBV27 to TRBJ1-4; TRBD1 is a possible D gene (5 bases). CDR3 length equals 19 residues. Germline V gene lookup returns CDR1 MNHEY and CDR2 SMNVEV (reference sequence). Trimming stripped 2 bases from V and 4 bases from J, with 23 bases between. DNA for the CDR3: TGTGCCAGCAGTTTAACTCCCGCAGGGCGTAGGGGATTTAATGAAAAACTGTTTTTT. Translating it yields CASSLTPAGRRGFNEKLFF.

This clone was detected a few times. The chain joins TRBV28 to TRBJ1-2, with 7 bases lining up with TRBD1. V lost 7 bases and J lost 4; bases outside the gene matches: 3. The CDR3 is made up of 12 amino acids. Germline-derived CDR1 and CDR2 are MDHEN and SYDVKM. The CDR3: CASKGAAYGYTF. CDR3 bases: TGTGCCAGCAAGGGGGCGGCCTATGGCTACACCTTC.

This chain connects TRBV6-2 or TRBV6-3 to TRBJ2-1; TRBD2 matches 9 bases. Germline CDR1 and CDR2: MNHEY and SVGEGT. The CDR3 is 15 residues long. V dropped 5 bases and J dropped 7; count of bases not matched to a gene: 9. Here the CDR3 reads CASSRGTSNLNEQFF. The CDR3 region has the DNA TGTGCCAGCAGTAGGGGGACTAGCAACCTTAATGAGCAGTTCTTC.

V and J are TRBV7-9 and TRBJ2-1, with TRBD2 matching over 9 bases. The germline V gene has CDR1 SEHNR and CDR2 FQNEAQ (reference sequence). J was trimmed by 0 bases and V by 5 bases; bases with no gene match: 11. The CDR3 covers 18 residues. CDR3 DNA sequence: TGTGCCAGCAGCCCTAGGCAAAGCGGGGGGAGCTCCTACAATGAGCAGTTCTTC. It codes for CASSPRQSGGSSYNEQFF.

The chain combines TRBV5-4 with TRBJ2-7, with 7 bases aligning to TRBD2. The CDR3 has 13 amino acids. Germline CDR1 reads SGHNT; CDR2 reads YYREEE (reference sequence). J gave up 6 bases and V 0 bases, and 3 bases lay outside the gene matches. The CDR3 sequence: CASSLGLAPEQYF. For the CDR3, the DNA is TGTGCCAGCAGCTTGGGACTAGCCCCCGAGCAGTACTTC.

This clone was counted once. The chain combines TRBV18 with TRBJ2-6, with D maybe TRBD2 (5 bases). The V end was cut by 6 bases, the J end by 0 bases, with 15 bases between. This CDR3 has 17 residues. CDR1 and CDR2 (germline): KGHSH, LQKENI. DNA of the CDR3: TGTGCCAGCTCCTTGAGGGCAGGTTACTCTGGGGCCAACGTCCTGACTTTC. Protein product: CASSLRAGYSGANVLTF.